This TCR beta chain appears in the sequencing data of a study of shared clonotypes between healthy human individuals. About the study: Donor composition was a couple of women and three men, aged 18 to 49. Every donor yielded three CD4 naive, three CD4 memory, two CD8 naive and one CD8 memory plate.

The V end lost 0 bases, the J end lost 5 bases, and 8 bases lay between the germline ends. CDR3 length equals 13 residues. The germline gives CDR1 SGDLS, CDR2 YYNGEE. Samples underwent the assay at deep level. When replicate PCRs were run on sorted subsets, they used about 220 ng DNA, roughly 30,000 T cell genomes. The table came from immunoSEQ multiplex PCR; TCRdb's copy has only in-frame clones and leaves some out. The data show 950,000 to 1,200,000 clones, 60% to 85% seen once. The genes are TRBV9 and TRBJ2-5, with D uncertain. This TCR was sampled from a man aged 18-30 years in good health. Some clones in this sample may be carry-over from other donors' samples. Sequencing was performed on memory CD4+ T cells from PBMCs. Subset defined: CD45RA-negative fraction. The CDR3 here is CASSVATAETQYF. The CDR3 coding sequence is TGTGCCAGCAGCGTAGCAACAGCTGAGACCCAGTACTTC.